Below, one T cell receptor beta chain is given with its context. Its antigen is not known. This record comes from a study of T cell responses to AZD1222 COVID-19 vaccine. The study's findings and limits: Of spike-specific TCRs, nearly half reportedly target regions left unmutated in variants.

The table came from immunoSEQ multiplex PCR; TCRdb's copy has only in-frame clones and leaves some out. The sample carries some 170,000 clones, 90% recorded once. The material sequenced was peripheral blood, taken 28 days after the second dose of the MenACWY control vaccine. This receptor was obtained from an adult who received the MenACWY meningococcal vaccine as a control.

The CDR3 protein is CASRGRGRNGPEAFF. CDR3 nucleotides: TGCGCCAGCAGGGGCAGGGGGCGCAATGGCCCTGAAGCTTTCTTT. The chain links TRBV4-3 to TRBJ1-1; 8 bases align to TRBD1. V was clipped by 6 bases and J by 6 bases; unmatched bases: 12. This CDR3 contains 15 residues. Germline V gene lookup returns CDR1 LGHNA and CDR2 YSLEER.